These 10 T cell receptor beta chains were all obtained from the same sample, sequenced in a study of T-cell memory formation after mild COVID-19. TCRdb re-analysed the 5' RACE reads in MiXCR, keeping a single row per CDR3 protein. The table lists about 110,000 distinct CDR3 sequences, about a sixth of them singletons. Sequenced input: PBMCs or a T cell subset sorted from them (not recorded which). These receptors all stem from a man between 18 and 35 years old who had mild COVID-19 (a few samples of this study predate the infection). Cell type and time point are not known.

The chain has TRBV7-9 and TRBJ2-7, with 10 nucleotides matching TRBD1. This CDR3 has 15 residues. V trimming: 3 bases; J trimming: 2 bases; junction bases outside the gene matches: 4. Germline V gene lookup returns CDR1 SEHNR and CDR2 FQNEAQ (reference sequence). In DNA, the CDR3 is TGTGCCAGCAGCTTCCCGGGACAGGGGCCCTACGAGCAGTACGTC. It yields the protein CASSFPGQGPYEQYV.

The sample holds a few counts of this clonotype. V gene TRBV30 combines with J gene TRBJ1-2; D unclear. Looked up from germline, CDR1 is GTSNPN and CDR2 is SVGIG (reference sequence). The CDR3 consists of 11 residues. V was shortened by 5 bases and J by 8 bases, with 12 bases between the two germline ends. CDR3 bases: TGTGCCTGGGGCCACTCGTTGGGCTACACCTTC. Protein sequence: CAWGHSLGYTF.

The chain carries TRBV29-1 and TRBJ2-1, with D maybe TRBD2 (5 bases). Germline V gene sequence: CDR1 SQVTM, CDR2 ANQGSEA. CDR3 size: 12 residues. V was trimmed by 5 bases and J by 7 bases, leaving 12 bases between them. This CDR3 is CSVKRFENEQFF. For the CDR3, the DNA is TGCAGCGTTAAGCGGTTCGAGAATGAGCAGTTCTTC.

This clonotype has a handful of counts. The chain has TRBV7-2 and TRBJ2-5; tentative D call: TRBD2 (5 bases). V lost 5 bases to trimming and J lost 5 bases, with 15 bases between them. CDR1 SGHTA and CDR2 FQGNSA come from the germline V gene. The CDR3 is 14 residues long. CDR3 region: CASSPVGQRETQYF. CDR3 sequence (DNA): TGTGCCAGCAGCCCGGTAGGGCAGCGGGAGACCCAGTACTTC.

This clonotype was counted only a few times. V is TRBV2 and J is TRBJ2-3, with unresolved D. CDR1 SNHLY and CDR2 FYNNEI come from the germline V gene. The CDR3 loop spans 14 amino acids. Deletions cut 3 bases from V and 0 bases from J, with 7 bases between. CDR3 sequence reads: CASSDRTSTDTQYF. The CDR3, as DNA: TGTGCCAGCAGTGACCGAACTAGCACAGATACGCAGTATTTT.

The chain carries TRBV7-6 and TRBJ2-5; 9 bases line up with TRBD1. Germline V gene lookup returns CDR1 SGHVS and CDR2 FNYEAQ. The CDR3 totals 16 residues. The V gene end was trimmed by 8 bases and the J gene end by 5 bases; junction bases not matched to a gene: 15. Written as DNA, the CDR3 is TGTGCCAGCCAGATCCCCCCACAGGGGGCGGGTGAGACCCAGTACTTC. Its translation: CASQIPPQGAGETQYF.

V is TRBV6-1 and J is TRBJ2-1; possible D gene TRBD1, 5 bases. The CDR3 runs 16 residues. Germline CDR1 reads MNHNS; CDR2 reads SASEGT. Trimming removed 2 bases from V and 4 bases from J, with 15 bases in between. CDR3 sequence: CASSESVAGLYNEQFF. The CDR3 DNA follows: TGTGCCAGCAGTGAAAGCGTGGCAGGGTTGTACAATGAGCAGTTCTTC.

This clonotype was detected a few times. The chain joins TRBV7-9 to TRBJ2-3; 8 bases match TRBD2. The germline V gene encodes CDR1 SEHNR and CDR2 FQNEAQ (reference sequence). The J segment lost 4 bases and the V segment lost 2 bases, leaving 8 bases of the junction unmatched. The CDR3 extends over 16 amino acids. CDR3 loop: CASSLRRGGRADTQYF. The CDR3 DNA reads as TGTGCCAGCAGCTTAAGACGGGGGGGCCGGGCAGATACGCAGTATTTT.

The chain uses TRBV7-3 and TRBJ2-3; D unclear. The CDR3 has 15 residues. Germline V gene sequence: CDR1 SGHTA, CDR2 FQGTGA. V gave up 2 bases and J gave up 0 bases, with 9 bases separating them. The CDR3 nucleotides are TGTGCCAGCAGCTTAGCGTCAACTAGCACAGATACGCAGTATTTT. This translates into CASSLASTSTDTQYF.

This clonotype was found a few times. The chain links TRBV13 to TRBJ2-1; no reliable D call. The CDR3 contains 15 residues. Deletions cut 1 base from V and 8 bases from J, with 15 bases between. CDR1 is PRHDT, CDR2 FYEKMQ, per germline (reference sequence). The CDR3 is CASSLEPKLVYEQFF. The DNA for the CDR3 is TGTGCCAGCAGCTTAGAGCCTAAGTTGGTCTATGAGCAGTTCTTC. The entire variable domain, with the rest obtained from reference TRBV13 and TRBJ2-1, is as follows: AAGVIQSPRHLIKEKRETATLKCYPIPRHDTVYWYQQGPGQDPQFLISFYEKMQSDKGSIPDRFSAQQFSDYHSELNMSSLELGDSALYFCASSLEPKLVYEQFFGPGTRLTVL.